A selection of T cell receptor beta chains follows, all from one sample in a study of T-cell reconstitution after alpha-beta-depleted transplantation in children. TCRdb passed the PCR reads through MiXCR, listing each CDR3 protein once. The sample has 150,000 to 200,000 distinct CDR3 sequences; approximately 10% are singletons. The sequences come from PBMCs, collected before TCRalphabeta/CD19-depleted stem cell transplant. Source of these receptors: a boy aged 2 to 9 with acute myeloid leukemia, due to receive a stem cell transplant. Both conserved end residues are part of each CDR3. D genes are given only for firm matches. A clone size is listed for some rows: how often the clone was seen (once, few, many), or a class if it is expanded.

D gene,V gene,J gene,clone size,CDR3 DNA,CDR3 protein
.,TRBV27,TRBJ2-6,many,TGTGCCAGCTCCACACCTACTCCGAGCTCTGGGGCCAACGTCCTGACTTTC,CASSTPTPSSGANVLTF
.,TRBV27,TRBJ1-5,many,TGTGCCAGCAGCCCGATTGGGGGGGGGCCCAATCAGCCCCAGCATTTT,CASSPIGGGPNQPQHF
TRBD2,TRBV5-4,TRBJ2-3,many,TGTGCCAGCAGCTTGGCGTTCTGGACTAGCGGAGATACGCAGTATTTT,CASSLAFWTSGDTQYF
.,TRBV19,TRBJ2-3,.,TGTGCCAGTTCCCATCGAGAGGTCACAGATACGCAGTATTTT,CASSHREVTDTQYF
TRBD2,TRBV28,TRBJ2-5,many,TGTGCCAGCAGTCTCTGGGGGGGGGAGACCCAGTACTTC,CASSLWGGETQYF
.,TRBV6-2/TRBV6-3,TRBJ1-1,many,TGTGCCAGCAGTACTGGGGGGAAGAACACTGAAGCTTTCTTT,CASSTGGKNTEAFF
.,TRBV7-6,TRBJ1-6,many,TGTGCCAGCAGCTTAGGGGGCTTTTCACCCCTCCACTTT,CASSLGGFSPLHF
TRBD1,TRBV20-1,TRBJ1-5,many,TGCAGTGCGCAGGACAGGGGGACCCTGAGCAATCAGCCCCAGCATTTT,CSAQDRGTLSNQPQHF
TRBD2,TRBV29-1,TRBJ2-1,many,TGCAGCGTTGCGGCGGGGGACTGGTCGAAAGAGCAGTTCTTC,CSVAAGDWSKEQFF
TRBD2,TRBV20-1,TRBJ2-2,many,TGCAGTGCTAGACCCGGGACTAGCGGGAGGAACACCGGGGAGCTGTTTTTT,CSARPGTSGRNTGELFF
TRBD2,TRBV10-3,TRBJ2-3,many,TGTGCCATCAGGACTAGCGGGAGCACAGATACGCAGTATTTT,CAIRTSGSTDTQYF
.,TRBV27,TRBJ2-1,many,TGTGCCAGCAGTTTCGGGGGTCTCAATGAGCAGTTCTTC,CASSFGGLNEQFF
.,TRBV6-2/TRBV6-3,TRBJ1-1,few,TGTGCCAGCCGAGTATCGGTCACCGGGACATTGGACTTCACTGAAGCTTTCTTT,CASRVSVTGTLDFTEAFF
.,TRBV20-1,TRBJ1-3,many,TGCAGTGCTAGAGATGGCGGGGACACCATATATTTT,CSARDGGDTIYF
.,TRBV25-1,TRBJ1-4,many,TGTGCCAGCAGCCAAAATGAAAAACTGTTTTTT,CASSQNEKLFF